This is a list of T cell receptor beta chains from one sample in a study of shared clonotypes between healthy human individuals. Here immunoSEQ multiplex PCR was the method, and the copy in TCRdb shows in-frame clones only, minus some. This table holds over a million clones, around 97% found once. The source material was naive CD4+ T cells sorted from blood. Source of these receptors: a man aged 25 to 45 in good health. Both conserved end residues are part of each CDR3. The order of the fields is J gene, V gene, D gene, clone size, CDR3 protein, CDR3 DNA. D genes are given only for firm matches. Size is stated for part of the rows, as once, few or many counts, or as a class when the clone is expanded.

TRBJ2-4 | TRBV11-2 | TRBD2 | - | CASSPTGTSGSGAKNIQYF | TGTGCCAGCAGCCCGACCGGGACTAGCGGGAGTGGGGCCAAAAACATTCAGTACTTC
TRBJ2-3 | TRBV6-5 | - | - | CAPPGASFGADTQYF | TGTGCCCCCCCCGGGGCTAGTTTCGGGGCAGATACGCAGTATTTT
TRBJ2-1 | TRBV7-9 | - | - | CASNPLASPPARSGEQFF | TGTGCCAGCAACCCCCTCGCCAGTCCCCCGGCCCGTTCCGGGGAGCAGTTCTTC
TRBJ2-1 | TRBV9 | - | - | CASSVAGAPYNEQFF | TGTGCCAGCAGCGTAGCTGGAGCTCCCTACAATGAGCAGTTCTTC
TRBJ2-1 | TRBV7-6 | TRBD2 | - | CASSLAWGGYNEQFF | TGTGCCAGCAGCTTAGCTTGGGGGGGGTACAATGAGCAGTTCTTC
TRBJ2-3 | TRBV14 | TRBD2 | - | CASSQDYAGTSGRSTDTQYF | TGTGCCAGCAGCCAAGATTACGCCGGGACTAGCGGGAGGAGCACAGATACGCAGTATTTT
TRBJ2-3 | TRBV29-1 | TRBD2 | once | CSVDSAGGPPDTQYF | TGCAGCGTTGATTCGGCGGGAGGGCCCCCAGATACGCAGTATTTT
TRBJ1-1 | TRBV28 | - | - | CASSINTEAFF | TGTGCCAGCAGTATCAACACTGAAGCTTTCTTT
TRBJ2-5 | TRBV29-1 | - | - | CSVARTQETQYF | TGCAGCGTTGCGAGGACACAAGAGACCCAGTACTTC
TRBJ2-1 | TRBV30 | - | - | CAWARDWRDSYNEQFF | TGTGCCTGGGCCCGGGACTGGAGGGATTCCTACAATGAGCAGTTCTTC
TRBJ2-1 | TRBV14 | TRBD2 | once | CASSQVAGRYNEQFF | TGTGCCAGCAGCCAGGTAGCGGGAAGGTACAATGAGCAGTTCTTC
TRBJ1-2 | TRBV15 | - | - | CATSRVGGHGGSYGYTF | TGTGCCACCAGCAGAGTTGGGGGGCACGGGGGCAGCTATGGCTACACCTTC
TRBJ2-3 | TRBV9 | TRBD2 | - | CASSVEREAAQYF | TGTGCCAGCAGCGTAGAGCGGGAAGCGGCGCAGTATTTT
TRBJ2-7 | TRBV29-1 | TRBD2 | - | CSVSGTSGYEQYF | TGCAGCGTTTCCGGGACTAGCGGCTACGAGCAGTACTTC
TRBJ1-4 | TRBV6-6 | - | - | CASSYLEPPSEKLFF | TGTGCCAGCAGTTACCTTGAACCTCCCAGTGAAAAACTGTTTTTT
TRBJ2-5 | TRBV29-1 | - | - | CSVDEGGETQYF | TGCAGCGTTGATGAAGGGGGGGAGACCCAGTACTTC
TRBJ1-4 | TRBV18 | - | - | CASSSIPPVLNEKLFF | TGTGCCAGCTCGTCTATTCCCCCGGTACTAAATGAAAAACTGTTTTTT
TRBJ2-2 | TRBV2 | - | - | CASHRAPGELFF | TGTGCCAGCCACAGGGCTCCCGGGGAGCTGTTTTTT
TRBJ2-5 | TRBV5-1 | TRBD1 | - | CASSLIQGEETQYF | TGCGCCAGCAGCTTGATACAGGGGGAAGAGACCCAGTACTTC
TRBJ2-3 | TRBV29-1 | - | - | CSVAWADTQYF | TGCAGCGTTGCTTGGGCAGATACGCAGTATTTT
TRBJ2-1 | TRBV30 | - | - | CAWSLTGEREFF | TGTGCCTGGAGCCTGACTGGTGAGCGGGAGTTCTTC